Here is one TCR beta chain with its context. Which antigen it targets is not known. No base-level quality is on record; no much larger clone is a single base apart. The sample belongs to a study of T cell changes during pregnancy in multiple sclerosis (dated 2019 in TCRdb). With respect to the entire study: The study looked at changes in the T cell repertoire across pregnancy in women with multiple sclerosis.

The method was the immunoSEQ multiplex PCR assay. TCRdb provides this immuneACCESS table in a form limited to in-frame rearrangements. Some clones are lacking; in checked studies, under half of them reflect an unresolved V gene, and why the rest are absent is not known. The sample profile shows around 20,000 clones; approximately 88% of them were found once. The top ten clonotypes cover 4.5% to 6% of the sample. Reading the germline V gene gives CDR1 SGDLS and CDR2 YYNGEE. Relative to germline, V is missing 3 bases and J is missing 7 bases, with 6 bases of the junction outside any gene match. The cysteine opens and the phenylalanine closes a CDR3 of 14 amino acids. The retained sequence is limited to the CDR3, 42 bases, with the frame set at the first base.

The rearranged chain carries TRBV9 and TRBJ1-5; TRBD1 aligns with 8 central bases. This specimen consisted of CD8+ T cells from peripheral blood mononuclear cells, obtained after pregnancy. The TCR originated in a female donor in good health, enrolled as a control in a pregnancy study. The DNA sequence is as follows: TGTGCCAGCAGCGACGGACAGGGTAACCAGCCCCAGCATTTT. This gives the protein CASSDGQGNQPQHF.